This T cell receptor beta chain was recorded in a study of tumor-infiltrating lymphocytes in primary liver carcinoma (dated by TCRdb to 2016 to 2017). Regarding the study in general: Of the five patients, three men and two women aged 30 to 69 years, four had hepatocellular carcinoma and one had combined HCC and intrahepatic cholangiocarcinoma. Roughly 3.5 to 7.5 million productive TCRbeta reads were obtained per sample, and no significant difference in read depth was found between tissue types. A total of 35 specimens from 5 patients underwent TCRbeta repertoire sequencing, comprising some 25 tumor regions, 5 adjacent noncancerous liver tissues and 5 peripheral blood samples. The five patients had tumors of stage T1-T3 N0M0, with maximum diameters ranging from 4.2 to 10 cm. High reproducibility was observed for the technical replicate repertoires, with mean shared-clone rates approximately 0.9 and correlation coefficients above 0.98. TCRbeta repertoire sequencing, expression microarrays and whole-exome sequencing were combined in the study across five regions of each liver tumor, with adjacent normal tissue and blood also included.

Total RNA and DNA were co-extracted without cell sorting from around 20-30 mg of bulk tissue using the AllPrep DNA/RNA mini kit. Between late 2015 and March 2016, roughly 5 patients in China with histopathologically diagnosed primary liver carcinoma had their tumors surgically resected. At the time of sampling, the patients were treatment-naive and had chronic HBV infection. Fresh tumor and adjacent tissue pieces were bisected, with one half stored in RNAlater at -80 degrees C and the other half sent for histology. Broad study findings and their caveats: A significantly larger repertoire fraction was made up by the top 250 clones in tumors than in blood (p = 0.039). With just four to six patients in the study, the authors point out that the findings should be validated in a larger study. Only the TCR beta chain was sequenced, so true repertoire diversity is likely underestimated because unpaired alpha chains were not captured. Repertoire overlap was found to be higher between tumor regions (mean about 36%) than between tumor-adjacent (about 17%) or tumor-blood (about 15%) pairs, consistent with antigen-driven expansion. Because the samples were bulk and unsorted, CD4+ and CD8+ T cell repertoires could not be compared.

CDR3 length: 12 amino acids, cysteine to phenylalanine. Only the CDR3 region is kept as DNA, spanning 36 bases read in frame from base 1. Taken from the germline V gene (reference sequence), the CDR1 and CDR2 loops are GTSNPN and SVGIG. TCRbeta-specific cDNA was reverse-transcribed from 500 ng total RNA using a constant-region primer and ProtoScript II reverse transcriptase. Construction of the TCRbeta libraries relied on three nested rounds of multiplex PCR, following a slightly modified ARM-PCR procedure. Each of the first two PCR rounds ran for approximately 11 cycles using multiplex TRBV1-TRBV30 forward primers together with a Cbeta reverse primer. A final 25-cycle PCR with Deep VentR polymerase added sample barcodes and Illumina adapters. Amplicons of 200-500 bp were gel-purified with a QIAquick gel extraction kit before sequencing. An Illumina HiSeq 2500 was used to sequence the TCRbeta amplicons with 250-bp paired-end reads. As for the authors' bioinformatics: Trimmomatic v0.33 was used to quality-trim the reads, and FLASH v1.2.11 was used to merge paired reads so that full CDR3 sequences could be recovered. V, D and J germline segments were assigned to the rearranged TCRbeta sequences using MiGEC v1.2.1b. VDJtools v1.0.0 computed clonotype statistics and Shannon-Wiener diversity indices. Except for diversity analysis, only each sample's 250 most abundant clonotypes were used in subsequent analyses to reduce sampling bias. TCRdb ran its own pipeline on the public reads, namely fastp trimming at Q25 and MiXCR clone calling, and kept in-frame beta chains. Rows are unified per CDR3 protein, each entry keeping the most common DNA and genes. Here the V and J calls rest on TCRdb's processing, not on the authors' analysis. Here the sample has around 99,000 distinct CDR3 sequences; around 68% occur a single time. 27% of the sample is in the top ten clones.

A word on this clonotype: This clone's antigen is unknown. One end of the junction varies from germline; a read error may be responsible.

This receptor was obtained from a man between 35 and 55 years old with primary liver carcinoma and hepatitis B virus infection. The sequenced sample consisted of tumor-adjacent normal liver tissue. The chain employs TRBV30 and TRBJ1-4; the D gene is unclear. The CDR3 is CAWRHPEEKLVF. The nucleotide sequence is given as TGTGCCTGGAGACACCCAGAGGAAAAACTGGTTTTT.